A selection of T cell receptor beta chains follows, all from one sample in a study of regulatory T cells in long-lasting Graves disease. TCRdb re-derived calls from the multiplex PCR reads in MiXCR, one entry per CDR3 protein. The sample lists about 420,000 distinct CDR3 sequences, over 15% seen once, with about a quarter in the top ten. This same sample was also part of a study on T cells in Graves' hyperthyroidism and ophthalmopathy.

The sample here was peripheral blood mononuclear cells (PBMCs), taken at new diagnosis, from a patient treated with antithyroid drugs. The receptor source for this set is a young woman with Graves disease. Both conserved end residues are part of each CDR3. D genes are given only for firm matches. Rows may omit the clone size; those that give it use once, few, many or a size class.

>TRBV10-3|TRBJ1-6|many|TRBD1
TGTGCCATCAGTGGGACAGGCGAGGGTTCACCCCTCCACTTT
CAISGTGEGSPLHF
>TRBV7-8|TRBJ2-6|.|.
TGTGCCAGCAGCTTTCGGGGGAGTGCCGTTGGGGCCAACGTCCTGACTTTC
CASSFRGSAVGANVLTF
>TRBV11-2|TRBJ2-5|many|.
TGTGCCAGCAGCTCCTTAACGGAGACAACCGCTCGGGAGACCCAGTACTTC
CASSSLTETTARETQYF
>TRBV19|TRBJ1-2|.|TRBD1
TGTGCCAGCCGACAGGGGCTCACTTCTAACTATGGCTACACCTTC
CASRQGLTSNYGYTF
>TRBV5-1|TRBJ2-1|many|TRBD2
TGCGCCAGCAGCCCTCGGGAGGGGGTAAACAATGAGCAGTTCTTC
CASSPREGVNNEQFF
>TRBV30|TRBJ2-1|many|TRBD2
TGTGCCTGGAGTCGGGCCGGACTAGCGGGAGAACAGTTCTTC
CAWSRAGLAGEQFF
>TRBV7-2|TRBJ2-1|few|.
TGTGCCAGCAGCTTAGATGGCAGCAACAATGAGCAGTTCTTC
CASSLDGSNNEQFF
>TRBV2|TRBJ1-5|many|.
TGTGCCAGCAGGGAAAATAGCAATCAGCCCCAGCATTTT
CASRENSNQPQHF
>TRBV20-1|TRBJ2-7|.|.
TGCAGTGCTAGAGATTTTCAGGGACGGTTCAGGTACGAGCAGTACTTC
CSARDFQGRFRYEQYF
>TRBV30|TRBJ2-1|few|.
TGTGCCTGGAGCAAAGTATCGGTGTCCTACAATGAGCAGTTCTTC
CAWSKVSVSYNEQFF
>TRBV12-3/TRBV12-4|TRBJ2-7|.|.
TGTGCCAGCAGCGACACAGGGTATCACGCCTACGAGCAGTACTTC
CASSDTGYHAYEQYF
>TRBV12-3/TRBV12-4|TRBJ1-2|few|.
TGTGCCAGCAGTTTAACAGGGCGGATTGGCTACACCTTC
CASSLTGRIGYTF
>TRBV5-1|TRBJ2-7|.|.
TGCGCCAGCAGCTTGCCTAGTCTCGAGCAGTACTTC
CASSLPSLEQYF
>TRBV11-2|TRBJ2-7|.|TRBD2
TGTGCCAGCAGCTTCGGAGCGGGAGGGCCGGGCTACGAGCAGTACTTC
CASSFGAGGPGYEQYF
>TRBV30|TRBJ1-2|few|.
TGTGCCTGGGTACAGGGTGCCCAAGATGGCTACACCTTC
CAWVQGAQDGYTF
>TRBV6-1|TRBJ2-7|many|TRBD2
TGTGCCAGCATACGGACTAGCGGATCCTACGAGCAGTACTTC
CASIRTSGSYEQYF
>TRBV7-2|TRBJ1-5|.|TRBD1
TGTGCCAGCAGCCCCGGGGCAGGGGGTCAGCCCCAGCATTTT
CASSPGAGGQPQHF
>TRBV18|TRBJ1-2|many|TRBD1
TGTGCCAGCTCACCGCCGACAGGGTATGGCTACACCTTC
CASSPPTGYGYTF
>TRBV28|TRBJ2-1|many|.
TGTGCCAGCAGCCCACCGGGGGCCTCCTACAATGAGCAGTTCTTC
CASSPPGASYNEQFF
>TRBV19|TRBJ2-1|.|.
TGTGCCAGTAGTATTGACCCATCGTCCTACAATGAGCAGTTCTTC
CASSIDPSSYNEQFF
>TRBV24-1|TRBJ2-7|.|.
TGTGCCACCAGTGATTTAGGCAGGGTAAGGGATTCCTACGAGCAGTACTTC
CATSDLGRVRDSYEQYF
>TRBV20-1|TRBJ2-7|many|TRBD2
TGCAGTGCTAGAGATCCCCTAGCGGGAGCGGACGAGCAGTACTTC
CSARDPLAGADEQYF
>TRBV25-1|TRBJ2-3|.|.
TGTGCCAGCAGTGACCCTCCAGGGGGGCTCACAGATACGCAGTATTTT
CASSDPPGGLTDTQYF
>TRBV20-1|TRBJ2-4|.|TRBD2
TGCAGTGCTTACCGGGACTACCAAAACATTCAGTACTTC
CSAYRDYQNIQYF
>TRBV29-1|TRBJ2-7|.|.
TGCAGCGTGACGGTGGGGGGATTCTACGAGCAGTACTTC
CSVTVGGFYEQYF
>TRBV12-3/TRBV12-4|TRBJ2-3|few|TRBD1
TGTGCCAGCAGTCTGGGACAGGGCGTTGGCACAGATACGCAGTATTTT
CASSLGQGVGTDTQYF
>TRBV27|TRBJ2-7|.|TRBD2
TGTGCCAGCAGTTTCCCTCTACCGGGACTAGTGGGCTCCGAGCAGTACTTC
CASSFPLPGLVGSEQYF
>TRBV10-3|TRBJ2-7|many|.
TGTGCCATCAGTGGTGGGAGCGTCTCCTACGAGCAGTACTTC
CAISGGSVSYEQYF
>TRBV30|TRBJ2-1|.|.
TGTGCCTGGGGAAGAAGTACACGTGAGCAGTTCTTC
CAWGRSTREQFF
>TRBV9|TRBJ2-7|.|.
TGTGCCAGCAGCGTAGTCGACGGCGGATACGAGCAGTACTTC
CASSVVDGGYEQYF
>TRBV24-1|TRBJ1-2|.|TRBD1
TGTGCCACCCGACAGGGAGCCAACTATGGCTACACCTTC
CATRQGANYGYTF
>TRBV29-1|TRBJ1-1|few|.
TGCAGCGTTGAAGACCGTCGCTGGAGCAGTTCTTTAACGAACACTGAAGCTTTCTTT
CSVEDRRWSSSLTNTEAFF
>TRBV18|TRBJ2-1|few|.
TGTGCCAGCTCACCACTAGGGCAGGGCTCCTACAATGAGCAGTTCTTC
CASSPLGQGSYNEQFF
>TRBV19|TRBJ2-7|.|TRBD1
TGTGCCAGTAGTTTCGGGACAGGGATTTCCTACGAGCAGTACTTC
CASSFGTGISYEQYF
>TRBV28|TRBJ1-1|many|.
TGTGCCAGCAGTGCGGATCTATCGAACACTGAAGCTTTCTTT
CASSADLSNTEAFF
>TRBV28|TRBJ2-7|many|TRBD1
TGTGCCAGCAGTTTAGGGGACAGGGAGGGATTTTGGGAGCAGTACTTC
CASSLGDREGFWEQYF
>TRBV7-6|TRBJ1-1|many|.
TGTGCCAGCAGCCCCGCCGGGTCACGGTTAGCTTTCTTT
CASSPAGSRLAFF
>TRBV6-5|TRBJ2-1|few|TRBD2
TGTGCCAGCACCTACTCCGGGACTAGCTCTGTTGAGCAGTTCTTC
CASTYSGTSSVEQFF
>TRBV5-6|TRBJ1-1|.|TRBD1
TGTGCCAGCACCGACCTGGAGACAGGGTTGAACACTGAAGCTTTCTTT
CASTDLETGLNTEAFF
>TRBV28|TRBJ2-7|few|.
TGTGCCAGCACCCAGGTCATACCTACCTACGAGCAGTGCTTC
CASTQVIPTYEQCF
>TRBV7-2|TRBJ1-4|.|TRBD1
TGTGCCAGCAGCCCTGACAGGGGGAATGAAAAACTGTTTTTT
CASSPDRGNEKLFF
>TRBV5-1|TRBJ2-3|many|.
TGCGCCAGCAGCTTGAGGCAGTTAAGCACAGATACGCAGTATTTT
CASSLRQLSTDTQYF
>TRBV20-1|TRBJ2-3|many|TRBD1
TGCAGTGCTAGCTTAGGGACAGCTTGGACGTCGCAGTATTTT
CSASLGTAWTSQYF
>TRBV3-1|TRBJ1-5|many|TRBD1
TGTGCCAGCAGCTTATCAGGGGGTGGCAATCAGCCCCAGCATTTT
CASSLSGGGNQPQHF
>TRBV20-1|TRBJ2-5|many|.
TGCAGTGCTAGTAGGTCGCTTCAAGAGACCCAGTACTTC
CSASRSLQETQYF
>TRBV6-9|TRBJ2-7|few|.
TGTGCCAGCAGTTATGGTGGGGGGGCTACCTACGAGCAGTACTTC
CASSYGGGATYEQYF
>TRBV12-3/TRBV12-4|TRBJ2-7|few|.
TGTGCCAGCAGTTTAGATTGGGAGCAGTACTTC
CASSLDWEQYF
>TRBV5-1|TRBJ2-3|.|.
TGCGCCAGCCGACCGGAGCAGATGGGTTTGGATACGCAGTATTTT
CASRPEQMGLDTQYF
>TRBV29-1|TRBJ2-7|many|.
TGCAGCGCGATTCCACAGGGAACCTACGAGCAGTACTTC
CSAIPQGTYEQYF
>TRBV7-2|TRBJ2-3|few|.
TGTGCCAGCAGCTTAGTGGGAAGCACAGGTACGCAGTATTTT
CASSLVGSTGTQYF
>TRBV7-2|TRBJ2-3|many|.
TGTGCCAGCAGCGACCGGACCTTAAACACAGATACGCAGTATTTT
CASSDRTLNTDTQYF
>TRBV20-1|TRBJ1-1|many|.
TGCAGTGCTAGGACAGTCGGCACTGAAGCTTTCTTT
CSARTVGTEAFF
>TRBV27|TRBJ1-1|many|.
TGTGCCAGCAGCCGAGAAGGGAGGGGTATGACTGAAGCTTTCTTT
CASSREGRGMTEAFF
>TRBV11-2|TRBJ2-1|.|TRBD2
TGTGCCAGCAGCTTAGGGCTGACTAGCGTGAGCTCCTACAATGAGCAGTTCTTC
CASSLGLTSVSSYNEQFF
>TRBV20-1|TRBJ2-3|many|TRBD1
TGCAGTGCCCTTACGGACAGGGGGCGCACAGATACGCAGTATTTT
CSALTDRGRTDTQYF